One sample yielded the 14 T cell receptor beta chains listed below, sequenced in a study of blood T cell repertoires in COVID-19. Clones were sequenced by immunoSEQ multiplex PCR, and TCRdb holds only the in-frame ones, with some missing. The table has fewer than 400,000 clones, more than 85% seen once. Sequenced: PBMCs or T cells enriched from blood (not recorded which). The receptors derive from a young woman who had recovered from COVID-19.

The genes are TRBV10-3 and TRBJ1-2; 7 bases are shared with TRBD1. Germline V gives CDR1 ENHRY, CDR2 SYGVKD. Trimming took 2 bases from V and 4 from J; bases not matched to a gene: 4. The CDR3 runs to 14 residues. The CDR3 nucleotides are TGTGCCATCAGTGAGCTACAGGGGACCTATGGCTACACCTTC. Encoded protein: CAISELQGTYGYTF.

V usage is TRBV11-3 and J usage is TRBJ2-7; D possibly corresponds to TRBD2 (6 bases). The V end lost 5 bases, the J end lost 4 bases, and 24 bases lay between the germline ends. Per germline, CDR1 SGHNT and CDR2 YENEEA. CDR3 length equals 17 residues. The chain's CDR3 is CASSPSIWLGDFYEQYF. For the CDR3, the DNA is TGTGCCAGCAGCCCTTCCATCTGGTTGGGGGACTTTTACGAGCAGTACTTC.

The gene calls are TRBV9 and TRBJ2-3; 9 bases map to TRBD1. J gave up 3 bases and V 4 bases, and 9 bases lay outside the gene matches. There are 16 residues in the CDR3. The germline V gene has CDR1 SGDLS and CDR2 YYNGEE. CDR3 amino acids: CASSLGQGRGTDTQYF. The DNA of the CDR3 is TGTGCCAGCAGCCTCGGACAGGGGAGAGGAACAGATACGCAGTATTTT.

The V and J genes are TRBV9 and TRBJ2-3, with 13 bases aligning to TRBD2. Germline V gives CDR1 SGDLS, CDR2 YYNGEE. This CDR3 spans 16 amino acids. After removal of 4 bases from V and 1 base from J, the junction contained 3 bases not matched to a gene. This CDR3 reads CASSSGLAGGTDTQYF. DNA for the CDR3: TGTGCCAGCAGCTCCGGACTAGCGGGGGGCACAGATACGCAGTATTTT.

V gene TRBV28 combines with J gene TRBJ1-2, with 8 positions matching TRBD1. The CDR3 is 15 residues long. Germline V gene sequence: CDR1 MDHEN, CDR2 SYDVKM. V lost 4 bases to trimming and J lost 4 bases; unmatched junction nucleotides: 8. CDR3 in amino acids: CASSYPDRASYGYTF. CDR3 DNA sequence: TGTGCCAGCAGTTACCCGGACAGGGCGTCCTATGGCTACACCTTC.

The V call is TRBV28, the J call TRBJ2-2; tentative D call: TRBD2 (6 bases). From germline, CDR1 is MDHEN and CDR2 SYDVKM. The CDR3 runs 15 residues. V was shortened by 4 bases and J by 3 bases, with 12 bases between the two germline ends. The CDR3 reads CASSSGGTDTGELFF. The CDR3 coding sequence is TGTGCCAGCAGTTCTGGGGGGACGGACACCGGGGAGCTGTTTTTT.

The chain joins TRBV11-2 to TRBJ1-1, with 7 bases aligning to TRBD1. V gave up 4 bases and J gave up 1 base; unmatched junction bases: 3. This CDR3 has 14 residues. Germline CDR1 is SGHAT and CDR2 is FQNNGV. CDR3 nucleotide sequence: TGTGCCAGCAGCTCCTGGACAGGGAACACTGAAGCTTTCTTT. This gives the protein CASSSWTGNTEAFF.

This clone was found once. This sequence joins TRBV28 and TRBJ2-3; TRBD2 might be the D (6 bases). The germline gives CDR1 MDHEN, CDR2 SYDVKM. Trimming took 5 bases from V and 1 from J, leaving 13 bases between them. The CDR3 length is 15 residues. The CDR3 DNA sequence: TGTGCCAGCAGTCCCGGGGGAGGAGGCACAGATACGCAGTATTTT. It encodes CASSPGGGGTDTQYF.

The gene calls are TRBV5-1 and TRBJ2-1; 9 positions match TRBD2. This CDR3 spans 17 amino acids. V lost 5 bases and J lost 1; bases outside the gene matches: 10. Germline V gene lookup returns CDR1 SGHRS and CDR2 YFSETQ. The CDR3 DNA reads TGCGCCAGCAGTTTGCCGACGCGGGAGGGGTCCTACAATGAGCAGTTCTTC. Translated: CASSLPTREGSYNEQFF.

The chain employs TRBV6-5 and TRBJ1-5; possibly TRBD1 for D (6 bases). The CDR3 runs to 14 residues. Trimming removed 6 bases from V and 8 bases from J, with 17 bases in between. Germline CDR1 MNHEY, CDR2 SVGAGI. The CDR3 loop is CASSSGVSRKPQHF. CDR3 bases: TGTGCCAGCAGCTCAGGGGTTTCCAGGAAGCCCCAGCATTTT.

This clone was observed a single time. The chain is built from TRBV6-6 and TRBJ2-7; D is unresolved. V lost 6 bases and J lost 3, with 18 bases in between. Germline loops: CDR1 MNHNY, CDR2 SVGAGI (reference sequence). This CDR3 comprises 15 residues. In DNA form, the CDR3 reads TGTGCCAGCAGCTCACCCTCAAGCATAATCTACGAGCAGTACTTC. As protein: CASSSPSSIIYEQYF.

The chain uses TRBV4-3 and TRBJ2-7; 10 nucleotides align to TRBD2. The germline V gene has CDR1 LGHNA and CDR2 YSLEER. This CDR3 is built from 14 residues. J gave up 3 bases and V 3 bases, and 2 bases lay outside the gene matches. CDR3 protein: CASSQASGSYEQYF. DNA for the CDR3: TGCGCCAGCAGCCAGGCTAGCGGGAGCTACGAGCAGTACTTC.

The chain uses TRBV10-3 and TRBJ1-6; 11 nucleotides align to TRBD1. Germline CDR1 and CDR2: ENHRY and SYGVKD. The CDR3 has 17 residues. V shed 4 bases and J 6 bases; nucleotides not matched to a gene: 8. The CDR3 loop reads CAISAGQGAPFNSPLHF. The CDR3 region has the DNA TGTGCCATCAGTGCAGGACAGGGGGCCCCCTTTAATTCACCCCTCCACTTT.

The chain combines TRBV12-1 with TRBJ1-5; the tabulated D call, TRBD1, remains unverified against the DNA. TRBV12-1 has pseudogene status. The CDR3 consists of 17 residues. CDR3: CASSLSRDRVDNQPQHF. CDR3 nucleotide sequence: TGTGCCAGCAGCTTGTCCCGGGACAGGGTTGACAATCAGCCCCAGCATTTT.